This T cell receptor beta chain comes out of a study of OX40 agonist ivuxolimab in advanced cancers. The wider study: Ivuxolimab, an antibody acting as an agonist of OX40 (CD134), was used to treat patients. Earlier anti-PD-1, anti-PD-L1 or anti-CTLA-4 therapy was permitted; around 40% had received some.

TCRdb's copy holds only in-frame clones and misses some; the assay was immunoSEQ multiplex PCR. This sample has approximately 99,000 clones, with approximately 95% found just once. Study findings and constraints: Expanded clones belonging to CD8+ T cells outnumbered, on average, those of CD4+.

This clone came up once. The target antigen is unknown. In germline, CDR1 is LNHNV, CDR2 YYDKDF (reference sequence). The CDR3 runs to 13 residues. The V end was cut by 3 bases, the J end by 1 base, with 6 bases between. The TCR was taken from an adult with an advanced solid tumor such as melanoma, head and neck, liver or kidney cancer. Sequences were derived from CD4+ or CD8+ T cells sorted from blood, sampled in a trial of the OX40 agonist ivuxolimab. The chain uses TRBV15 and TRBJ1-1; D unclear. The CDR3 DNA reads as TGTGCCACCAGCAGCGGAAAGAACACTGAAGCTTTCTTT. Translation: CATSSGKNTEAFF.